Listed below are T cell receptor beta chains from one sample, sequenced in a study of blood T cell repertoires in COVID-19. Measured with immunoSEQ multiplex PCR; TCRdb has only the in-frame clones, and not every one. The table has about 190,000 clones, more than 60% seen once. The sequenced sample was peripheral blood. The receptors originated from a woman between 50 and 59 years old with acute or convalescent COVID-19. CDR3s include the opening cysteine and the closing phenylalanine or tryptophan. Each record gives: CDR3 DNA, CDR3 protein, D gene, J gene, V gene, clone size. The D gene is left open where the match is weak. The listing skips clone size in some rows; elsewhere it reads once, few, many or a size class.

DNA: TGTGCCAGCAGCTTACGGGAGGACACAGATACGCAGTATTTT; CDR3: CASSLREDTDTQYF; D: TRBD2; J: TRBJ2-3; V: TRBV9; size: few
DNA: TGTGCCAGCAGCTCCAGAAGACAGGGGGTATGGCAGCCCCAGCATTTT; CDR3: CASSSRRQGVWQPQHF; D: TRBD1; J: TRBJ1-5; V: TRBV7-9; size: NA
DNA: TGTGCCAGCAGCCGTCAGATCATCAACACTGAAGCTTTCTTT; CDR3: CASSRQIINTEAFF; D: NA; J: TRBJ1-1; V: TRBV14; size: NA
DNA: TGTGCCACCAGTGACCCCCCCGGCACTGAAGCTTTCTTT; CDR3: CATSDPPGTEAFF; D: NA; J: TRBJ1-1; V: TRBV24-1; size: NA
DNA: TGTGCCAGCAGCCCACTTGACAGGGGGCTCAATTCACCCCTCCACTTT; CDR3: CASSPLDRGLNSPLHF; D: TRBD1; J: TRBJ1-6; V: TRBV11-2; size: NA
DNA: TGTGCCAGCAGCCCCGCTGGGACAGGAGGAAACACCATATATTTT; CDR3: CASSPAGTGGNTIYF; D: TRBD1; J: TRBJ1-3; V: TRBV7-9; size: NA
DNA: TGCGCCAGCAGCCCCCGGGGGGGAAGCACAGATACGCAGTATTTT; CDR3: CASSPRGGSTDTQYF; D: TRBD2; J: TRBJ2-3; V: TRBV5-1; size: NA
DNA: TGCGCCAGCAGCCTACAGGGGGCGGACTATGGCTACACCTTC; CDR3: CASSLQGADYGYTF; D: TRBD1; J: TRBJ1-2; V: TRBV5-1; size: NA
DNA: TGTGCCTGGAGTCCTCGGGGGGGGACCAAAAACATTCAGTACTTC; CDR3: CAWSPRGGTKNIQYF; D: TRBD2; J: TRBJ2-4; V: TRBV30; size: NA
DNA: TGCGCCAGCAGCTTGTCAGGCACCTCACCCCTCCACTTT; CDR3: CASSLSGTSPLHF; D: NA; J: TRBJ1-6; V: TRBV5-1; size: NA
DNA: TGTGCCAGCTCACCACCCCTACTAGCGGGAGGTAGTGAGACCCAGTACTTC; CDR3: CASSPPLLAGGSETQYF; D: TRBD2; J: TRBJ2-5; V: TRBV18; size: NA
DNA: TGTGCCAGCAGTCCCCCCAGGGCAGGAAACACCATATATTTT; CDR3: CASSPPRAGNTIYF; D: NA; J: TRBJ1-3; V: TRBV28; size: NA